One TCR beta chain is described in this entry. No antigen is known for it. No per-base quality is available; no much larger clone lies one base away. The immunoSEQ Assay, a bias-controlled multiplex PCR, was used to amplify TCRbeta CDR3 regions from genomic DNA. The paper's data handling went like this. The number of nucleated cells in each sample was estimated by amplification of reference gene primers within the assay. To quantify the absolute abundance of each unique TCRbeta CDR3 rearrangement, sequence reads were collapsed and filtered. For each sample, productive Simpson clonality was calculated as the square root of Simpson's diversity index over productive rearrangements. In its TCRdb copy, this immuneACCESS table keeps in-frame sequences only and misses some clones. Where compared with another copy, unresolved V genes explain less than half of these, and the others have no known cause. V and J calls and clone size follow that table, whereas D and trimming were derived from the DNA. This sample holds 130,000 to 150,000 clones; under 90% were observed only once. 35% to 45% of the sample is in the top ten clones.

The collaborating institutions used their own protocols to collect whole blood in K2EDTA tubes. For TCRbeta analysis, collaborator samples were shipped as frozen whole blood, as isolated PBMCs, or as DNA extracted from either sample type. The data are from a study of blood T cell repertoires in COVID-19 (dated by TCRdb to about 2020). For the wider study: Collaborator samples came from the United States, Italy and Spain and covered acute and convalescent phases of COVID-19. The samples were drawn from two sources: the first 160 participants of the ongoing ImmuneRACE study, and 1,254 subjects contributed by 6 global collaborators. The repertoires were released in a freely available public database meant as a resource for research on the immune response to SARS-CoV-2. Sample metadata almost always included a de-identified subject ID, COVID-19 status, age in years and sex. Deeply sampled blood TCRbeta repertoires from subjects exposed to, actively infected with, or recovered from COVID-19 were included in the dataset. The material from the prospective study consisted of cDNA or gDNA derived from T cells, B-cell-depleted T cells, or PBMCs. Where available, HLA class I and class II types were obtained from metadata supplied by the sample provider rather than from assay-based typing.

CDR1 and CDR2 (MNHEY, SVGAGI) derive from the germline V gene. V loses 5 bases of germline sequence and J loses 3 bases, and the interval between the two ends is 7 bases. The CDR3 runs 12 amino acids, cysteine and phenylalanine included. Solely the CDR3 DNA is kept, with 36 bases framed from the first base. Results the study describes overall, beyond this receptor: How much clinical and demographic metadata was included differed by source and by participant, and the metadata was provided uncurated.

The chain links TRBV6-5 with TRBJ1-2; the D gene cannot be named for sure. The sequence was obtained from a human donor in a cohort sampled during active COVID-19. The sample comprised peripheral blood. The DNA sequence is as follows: TGTGCCAGCAGTACTCCTTACTATGGCTACACCTTC. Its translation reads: CASSTPYYGYTF.